A single sample gave rise to the 16 T cell receptor beta chains below, sequenced in a study of PD-L1 blockade in urothelial cancer. The repertoire was sequenced with immunoSEQ multiplex PCR; TCRdb's copy has only in-frame clones and lacks some. The table lists 60,000 to 85,000 clones, 87% of them singletons, with 4.5% to 6.5% in the top ten. The sequences come from PBMCs, collected around atezolizumab (anti-PD-L1) treatment. The receptors derive from a woman in her 70s with urothelial cancer.

The table lists this clone with a count of one. This chain connects TRBV19 to TRBJ1-3; no clear D gene. The ends were cut back, 4 bases at V and 0 bases at J, with 10 bases in the middle. The CDR3 spans 15 residues. Germline assignment: CDR1 LNHDA and CDR2 SQIVND (reference sequence). CDR3 bases: TGTGCCAGTAGTACCCCGGGATTCTCTGGAAACACCATATATTTT. Its translation: CASSTPGFSGNTIYF.

This clone showed up just once. The chain is built from TRBV6-1 and TRBJ1-5, with TRBD1 as a possible D gene (6 bases). V gave up 2 bases and J gave up 6 bases, with 11 bases separating them. The CDR3 is 14 amino acids. From germline, CDR1 is MNHNS and CDR2 SASEGT. The CDR3 nucleotides are TGTGCCAGCAGTGAATGGACAGAACGTCAGCCCCAGCATTTT. Translating gives CASSEWTERQPQHF.

This chain links TRBV30 with TRBJ2-7; D perhaps matches TRBD2 (5 bases). Trimming cost V 2 bases and J 4 bases, with 30 bases left between them. The CDR3 has 19 residues. Germline V gene sequence: CDR1 GTSNPN, CDR2 SVGIG (reference sequence). CDR3 sequence reads: CAWSPIRSTHSIRRYEQYF. The CDR3 DNA reads as TGTGCCTGGAGTCCCATTAGGTCGACTCACAGCATTCGGAGGTACGAGCAGTACTTC.

The gene calls are TRBV5-6 and TRBJ2-7, with TRBD1 matching over 7 bases. With 0 bases clipped from V and 2 bases from J, the junction kept 5 bases outside the gene matches. There are 15 residues in the CDR3. Per germline, CDR1 SGHDT and CDR2 YYEEEE. The CDR3 loop is CASSLVQTGTYEQYF. The CDR3 nucleotides read TGTGCCAGCAGCTTGGTTCAGACAGGGACCTACGAGCAGTACTTC. Looking up the rest from reference TRBV5-6 and TRBJ2-7 gives the full variable domain: DAGVTQSPTHLIKTRGQQVTLRCSPKSGHDTVSWYQQALGQGPQFIFQYYEEEERQRGNFPDRFSGHQFPNYSSELNVNALLLGDSALYLCASSLVQTGTYEQYFGPGTRLTVT.

This clone was picked up one time. The chain has TRBV10-3 and TRBJ2-6; TRBD1 agrees at 8 bases. Germline V CDR1 and CDR2: ENHRY, SYGVKD. V shed 4 bases and J 0 bases; nucleotides not matched to a gene: 5. This CDR3 contains 17 residues. The CDR3 sequence: CAISGQGKRSGANVLTF. DNA of the CDR3: TGTGCCATCAGTGGACAGGGGAAGCGCTCTGGGGCCAACGTCCTGACTTTC.

This chain uses TRBV5-5 with TRBJ2-2; 12 bases align to TRBD1. CDR1 and CDR2 (germline): SGHKS, YYEKEE (reference sequence). The V gene end was trimmed by 3 bases and the J gene end by 6 bases; junction bases not matched to a gene: 9. This CDR3 region has 17 residues. CDR3 loop: CASSSVIGTGGPGELFF. The CDR3 DNA follows: TGTGCCAGCAGCTCCGTAATTGGGACAGGGGGCCCCGGGGAGCTGTTTTTT. Supplemented by reference TRBV5-5 and TRBJ2-2, the full variable domain reads DAGVTQSPTHLIKTRGQQVTLRCSPISGHKSVSWYQQVLGQGPQFIFQYYEKEERGRGNFPDRFSARQFPNYSSELNVNALLLGDSALYLCASSSVIGTGGPGELFFGEGSRLTVL.

This clone was recorded once. This chain joins TRBV4-3 and TRBJ1-1; TRBD1 matches 7 bases. The CDR3 extends over 13 amino acids. Trimming took 4 bases from V and 10 from J; bases not matched to a gene: 9. CDR1 is LGHNA, CDR2 YSLEER, per germline. The CDR3 reads CASSPDRERGAFF. The CDR3, as DNA: TGCGCCAGCAGCCCAGACAGGGAACGTGGAGCTTTCTTT.

CDR3 in amino acids: CSAAGGTYEQYF. CDR3 nucleotides: TGCAGCGCGGCGGGGGGTACCTACGAGCAGTACTTC. This sequence joins TRBV29-1 and TRBJ2-7; 8 bases align to TRBD2. V trimming: 7 bases; J trimming: 2 bases; junction bases outside the gene matches: 4. CDR3 length: 12 residues. CDR1 is SQVTM and CDR2 is ANQGSEA in the germline V gene.

This clone has only one observation. This rearrangement joins TRBV2 to TRBJ2-1; 15 bases are a match to TRBD2. CDR3 length: 14 amino acids. Germline V gene lookup returns CDR1 SNHLY and CDR2 FYNNEI. V was clipped by 6 bases and J by 16 bases; unmatched bases: 10. This CDR3 is CASSPGLAGGMVFF. Written as DNA, the CDR3 is TGTGCCAGCAGCCCGGGACTAGCGGGAGGAATGGTTTTCTTC. The variable domain in full, with the rest retrieved from reference TRBV2 and TRBJ2-1, is EPEVTQTPSHQVTQMGQEVILRCVPISNHLYFYWYRQILGQKVEFLVSFYNNEISEKSEIFDDQFSVERPDGSNFTLKIRSTKLEDSAMYFCASSPGLAGGMVFFGPGTRLTVL.

The chain carries TRBV9 and TRBJ2-1, with D unresolved. The germline V and J ends were trimmed by 0 bases and 4 bases, with 14 bases remaining between them. The length of the CDR3 is 16 residues. The germline V gene encodes CDR1 SGDLS and CDR2 YYNGEE. The CDR3 DNA is TGTGCCAGCAGCGTAGGTGGCAGTAATACATACAATGAGCAGTTCTTC. Its translation: CASSVGGSNTYNEQFF.

The chain uses TRBV27 and TRBJ2-3; TRBD1 agrees at 10 bases. The trim removed 6 bases at V and 5 bases at J, leaving 2 bases unmatched. The CDR3 runs 13 residues. Germline CDR1 reads MNHEY; CDR2 reads SMNVEV (reference sequence). CDR3: CASRRTGGDTQYF. The CDR3 bases are TGTGCCAGCAGGCGGACAGGGGGAGATACGCAGTATTTT.

The chain employs TRBV25-1 and TRBJ1-3; unclear D gene. CDR3 length: 16 amino acids. The germline V and J ends were trimmed by 0 bases and 0 bases, with 9 bases remaining between them. Germline-derived CDR1 and CDR2 are MGHDK and SYGVNS. The CDR3 loop reads CASSEYRDNSGNTIYF. In DNA, the CDR3 is TGTGCCAGCAGTGAATATCGAGACAACTCTGGAAACACCATATATTTT.

J is TRBJ2-1 and V is TRBV5-5; no reliable D call. Looked up from germline, CDR1 is SGHKS and CDR2 is YYEKEE (reference sequence). The CDR3 loop spans 15 amino acids. V was shortened by 1 base and J by 4 bases, with 12 bases between the two germline ends. DNA for the CDR3: TGTGCCAGCAGCTTGCTCGTACCTAGATACAATGAGCAGTTCTTC. It codes for CASSLLVPRYNEQFF.

A note on this clone: A read error may produce the germline difference seen at one junction end. This rearrangement joins TRBV19 to TRBJ2-7; 8 positions match TRBD1. This CDR3 comprises 15 residues. In germline, CDR1 is LNHDA, CDR2 SQIVND (reference sequence). The CDR3: CASSISGGDPYGQYF. As DNA, the CDR3 is TGTGCCAGTAGTATTTCAGGGGGCGACCCATACGGGCAGTACTTC. The full variable domain, with the rest looked up from reference TRBV19 and TRBJ2-7, is DGGITQSPKYLFRKEGQNVTLSCEQNLNHDAMYWYRQDPGQGLRLIYYSQIVNDFQKGDIAEGYSVSREKKESFPLTVTSAQKNPTAFYLCASSISGGDPYGQYFGPGTRLTVT.

This chain links TRBV4-2 with TRBJ1-4; 9 bases map to TRBD1. Germline V gene data show CDR1 as LGHNA and CDR2 as YNFKEQ. The length of the CDR3 is 16 residues. With V trimmed by 1 base and J by 10 bases, 10 bases remained unmatched. This chain's CDR3 is CASSQVAGTGWGKLFF. The CDR3 DNA follows: TGTGCCAGCAGCCAAGTCGCCGGGACAGGGTGGGGAAAACTGTTTTTT.

V and J are TRBV19 and TRBJ1-2; D unclear. This CDR3 spans 15 amino acids. The germline V gene has CDR1 LNHDA and CDR2 SQIVND (reference sequence). Trimming took 5 bases from V and 4 from J, leaving 17 bases between them. CDR3 nucleotide sequence: TGTGCCAGTAGTCCGGTCGGGGTTCAGCCCTATGGCTACACCTTC. Translated, it gives CASSPVGVQPYGYTF.